This T cell receptor (beta chain) was found in a study of blood T cell repertoires in COVID-19. Across the whole study: COVID-19 samples, acute and convalescent, were from the United States, Italy and Spain.

Germline lookup yields CDR1 DFQATT and CDR2 SNEGSKA (reference sequence). With 3 bases removed from V and 4 bases from J, the gap between germline ends came to 22 bases. CDR3 length: 16 amino acids. Source study methods: Reference gene primer amplification gave estimated nucleated cell counts. The repertoire was sequenced with immunoSEQ multiplex PCR; TCRdb's copy has only in-frame clones and lacks some. V and J calls plus clone size are reproduced from that table; the DNA served to infer D and trimming. This sample has 24,000 or so clones, with about 88% found just once. The sequenced sample was peripheral blood. The chain has TRBV20-1 and TRBJ2-7, with D perhaps matching TRBD2 (6 bases). The TCR was taken from a man aged 65 to 79 in a cohort sampled during active COVID-19. In DNA, the CDR3 is TGCAGTGCTAGTCGACCCTCCGGAGGGAGTGGGTACGAGCAGTACTTC. It codes for CSASRPSGGSGYEQYF.